These 27 T cell receptor beta chains share one sample of origin, sequenced in a study of beta chain features in type 1 diabetes. Expressed TCRB transcripts were sequenced, since all the RNA that had been isolated was reverse transcribed. TCRdb's copy holds only in-frame clones and misses some; the assay was immunoSEQ multiplex PCR. The table includes about 150,000 clones, 7.8% detected once. Antigens of these TCRs are unknown. The study's findings and limits: TCRB CDR3s from Type 1 diabetes patients were moderately but significantly shorter in all four CD4+ subsets.

The sequenced sample was central memory CD4+ T cells from blood. The receptors here all came from a woman aged 35 to 49 with type 1 diabetes.

The V gene is TRBV28, the J gene TRBJ1-4, with 7 positions matching TRBD1. The germline CDR1 and CDR2 sequences are MDHEN and SYDVKM. The CDR3 length is 14 residues. V was pared by 9 bases and J by 3 bases, with 7 bases of the junction left unmatched. The chain's CDR3 is CASTGVRPNEKLFF. CDR3 in DNA: TGTGCCAGTACAGGGGTTCGACCTAATGAAAAACTGTTTTTT.

Only a few counts were recorded for this clone. V usage is TRBV4-1 and J usage is TRBJ2-1; 8 nucleotides align to TRBD1. Trimming removed 4 bases from V and 0 bases from J; junction bases left unmatched: 2. Germline V CDR1 and CDR2: MGHRA, YSYEKL. This CDR3 is built from 15 residues. The DNA for the CDR3 is TGCGCCAGCAGCCGAACAGGGGGCTCCTACAATGAGCAGTTCTTC. Amino acids: CASSRTGGSYNEQFF.

This chain connects TRBV10-3 to TRBJ2-7, with 10 bases fitting TRBD1. The J segment lost 7 bases and the V segment lost 5 bases, leaving 11 bases of the junction unmatched. Germline V gene lookup returns CDR1 ENHRY and CDR2 SYGVKD. The CDR3 length is 15 residues. The CDR3 region has the DNA TGTGCCATCAGTCCGAACGCCGGGACAGGGGAAGAGCAGTACTTC. Protein product: CAISPNAGTGEEQYF.

The gene calls are TRBV15 and TRBJ2-5; D might be TRBD1 (6 bases). Trimming left V 5 bases short and J 5 bases short, with 18 bases between. The CDR3 has 15 residues. Germline CDR1 reads LNHNV; CDR2 reads YYDKDF (reference sequence). The CDR3 nucleotides are TGTGCCACCAGCCCCGGGACCCAGGGGCAGGAGACCCAGTACTTC. Translated: CATSPGTQGQETQYF.

CDR3: CASSRQGNSYEQYF. CDR3 coding DNA: TGTGCCAGCAGCCGACAGGGGAATAGCTACGAGCAGTACTTC. The V and J genes are TRBV14 and TRBJ2-7, with TRBD1 identical over 8 bases. CDR3 length: 14 amino acids. Germline CDR1 is SGHDN and CDR2 is FVKESK. With 4 bases clipped from V and 3 bases from J, the junction kept 5 bases outside the gene matches.

This clone was detected only a few times. In nucleotides, the CDR3 is TGTGCCAGCAGTTTAGAGGACAGCCAGAGCTATAGCAATCAGCCCCAGCATTTT. It is translated as CASSLEDSQSYSNQPQHF. V usage is TRBV28 and J usage is TRBJ1-5; TRBD1 might be the D (6 bases). The germline V and J ends were trimmed by 2 bases and 0 bases, with 17 bases remaining between them. CDR1 is MDHEN and CDR2 is SYDVKM in the germline V gene. CDR3 size: 18 residues.

In this sample, this clone turned up a few times. The rearrangement links TRBV4-3 to TRBJ2-7, with D possibly matching TRBD2 (5 bases). With 0 bases removed from V and 0 bases from J, the gap between germline ends came to 9 bases. The CDR3 runs to 15 residues. In germline, CDR1 is LGHNA, CDR2 YSLEER. The CDR3 loop is CASSQDITSSYEQYF. The CDR3 region has the DNA TGCGCCAGCAGCCAAGATATCACTAGCTCCTACGAGCAGTACTTC.

This chain connects TRBV11-2 to TRBJ2-2; D is perhaps TRBD1 (6 bases). The CDR3 has 14 residues. V was clipped by 5 bases and J by 7 bases, with 14 bases between them. Germline V CDR1 and CDR2: SGHAT, FQNNGV. CDR3 loop: CASSHDRLSGELFF. The DNA of the CDR3 is TGTGCCAGCAGCCACGACAGGCTGAGCGGGGAGCTGTTTTTT.

V gene TRBV6-5 combines with J gene TRBJ1-2; D is unclear. The CDR3 sequence is 13 residues long. Trimming left V 5 bases short and J 3 bases short, with 10 bases between. Germline CDR1 is MNHEY and CDR2 is SVGAGI. CDR3 DNA sequence: TGTGCCAGCAGTCAGGTCTCTTACTATGGCTACACCTTC. It translates to CASSQVSYYGYTF.

This clone was observed a handful of times. This rearrangement joins TRBV5-1 to TRBJ1-1; TRBD1 matches 8 bases. Germline-derived CDR1 and CDR2 are SGHRS and YFSETQ. This CDR3 is built from 15 residues. After removal of 0 bases from V and 7 bases from J, the junction contained 8 bases not matched to a gene. This CDR3 reads CASSLEFPDRGEAFF. CDR3 nucleotides: TGCGCCAGCAGCTTGGAGTTTCCCGACAGGGGTGAAGCTTTCTTT.

The chain employs TRBV6-1 and TRBJ2-4; 7 bases are a match to TRBD1. This CDR3 has 16 residues. Germline trimming cut 4 bases from V and 0 bases from J; bases unmatched to any gene: 6. Germline assignment: CDR1 MNHNS and CDR2 SASEGT. The CDR3 loop is CASSGQGTRAKNIQYF. The CDR3 nucleotides are TGTGCCAGCAGTGGACAGGGTACGCGAGCCAAAAACATTCAGTACTTC.

This clone has at least ten counts. J is TRBJ2-5 and V is TRBV19; D call uncertain. The CDR3 has 13 residues. The germline gives CDR1 LNHDA, CDR2 SQIVND (reference sequence). V lost 2 bases and J lost 2, with 6 bases in between. CDR3 protein: CASSINQQETQYF. The CDR3 DNA reads as TGTGCCAGTAGTATAAACCAGCAAGAGACCCAGTACTTC.

In DNA form, the CDR3 reads TGCGCCAGCCGTACGGACAGGGATCAGCCCCAGCATTTT. Translated: CASRTDRDQPQHF. V gene TRBV5-1 combines with J gene TRBJ1-5; TRBD1 matches 8 bases. The germline CDR1 and CDR2 sequences are SGHRS and YFSETQ. V shed 7 bases and J 5 bases; nucleotides not matched to a gene: 5. This CDR3 is 13 amino acids long.

This clone was seen ten or more times. The V and J genes are TRBV5-1 and TRBJ2-7; D not certain. V was clipped by 0 bases and J by 0 bases, with 4 bases between them. Germline CDR1 and CDR2: SGHRS and YFSETQ. The CDR3 consists of 13 residues. The CDR3 region has the DNA TGCGCCAGCAGCTTGGACGGCTCCTACGAGCAGTACTTC. Translation: CASSLDGSYEQYF.

This clone was seen only a few times. V and J are TRBV29-1 and TRBJ2-1; 8 bases agree with TRBD2. CDR1 and CDR2 (germline): SQVTM, ANQGSEA. V lost 7 bases and J lost 0; bases outside the gene matches: 8. The CDR3 has 15 residues. The chain's CDR3 is CSAFSGTSSYNEQFF. CDR3 nucleotide sequence: TGCAGCGCTTTTTCCGGGACTAGCTCCTACAATGAGCAGTTCTTC.

As concerns this clone: Germline is not matched at one junction end, which may reflect a read error. The rearrangement uses TRBV30 and TRBJ1-1; D is uncertain. This CDR3 has 11 residues. Germline values: CDR1 GTSNPN, CDR2 SVGIG (reference sequence). CDR3 nucleotide sequence: TGTGCCTGGAGGCTAAACAGTGAAGCTTTCTTT. As protein: CAWRLNSEAFF.

This clone was seen ten or more times. This chain connects TRBV30 to TRBJ2-1, with D perhaps TRBD2 (5 bases). V lost 0 bases, J lost 10 bases, and 7 bases lay in between. This CDR3 contains 11 residues. Germline V lookup: CDR1 GTSNPN, CDR2 SVGIG (reference sequence). The CDR3 loop reads CAWSVRGEQFF. The CDR3 DNA sequence: TGTGCCTGGAGTGTACGAGGGGAGCAGTTCTTC. The entire variable domain, with the rest obtained from reference TRBV30 and TRBJ2-1, is as follows: SQTIHQWPATLVQPVGSPLSLECTVEGTSNPNLYWYRQAAGRGLQLLFYSVGIGQISSEVPQNLSASRPQDRQFILSSKKLLLSDSGFYLCAWSVRGEQFFGPGTRLTVL.

This clone was seen only a few times. This rearrangement joins TRBV20-1 to TRBJ1-2; D gene uncertain. The CDR3 spans 10 residues. Germline loops: CDR1 DFQATT, CDR2 SNEGSKA (reference sequence). V was pared by 0 bases and J by 8 bases, with 4 bases between. In nucleotides, the CDR3 is TGCAGTGCTAGAGACGTAGGCTACACCTTC. It specifies CSARDVGYTF.

The sample holds a few counts of this clone. The V and J genes are TRBV28 and TRBJ2-5, with 7 bases identical to TRBD1. CDR1 and CDR2 from the germline V gene are MDHEN and SYDVKM. J lost 5 bases, V lost 5 bases, and 17 bases had no gene match. This CDR3 has 17 amino acids. The CDR3 DNA sequence: TGTGCCAGCAGTGGCGATTCCTCCCAGACAGGGCGGGAGACCCAGTACTTC. It translates to CASSGDSSQTGRETQYF.

This clone was recorded only once. The chain employs TRBV5-1 and TRBJ2-1; TRBD1 matches 11 bases. The V gene's germline CDR1 is SGHRS and CDR2 YFSETQ. The ends lost 4 bases at V and 1 base at J; junction bases unmatched: 1. The CDR3 covers 15 residues. The CDR3 bases are TGCGCCAGCAGCGGGGACAGGGGGTCCTACAATGAGCAGTTCTTC. Translated: CASSGDRGSYNEQFF. Full variable domain (outside the CDR3, taken from reference TRBV5-1 and TRBJ2-1): KAGVTQTPRYLIKTRGQQVTLSCSPISGHRSVSWYQQTPGQGLQFLFEYFSETQRNKGNFPGRFSGRQFSNSRSEMNVSTLELGDSALYLCASSGDRGSYNEQFFGPGTRLTVL.

This clone came up many times. The gene calls are TRBV29-1 and TRBJ1-1, with 7 positions matching TRBD1. Unmatched junction bases numbered 4, after V lost 6 bases and J lost 0 bases. This CDR3 region has 13 residues. The V gene's germline CDR1 is SQVTM and CDR2 ANQGSEA. CDR3 amino acids: CSVHRGLNTEAFF. In nucleotides, the CDR3 is TGCAGCGTCCACAGGGGACTGAACACTGAAGCTTTCTTT.

This clone was counted a few times. The chain recombines TRBV5-1 with TRBJ1-1; a possible D gene is TRBD1 (6 bases). Germline-derived CDR1 and CDR2 are SGHRS and YFSETQ. The CDR3 totals 13 residues. V was cut by 4 bases and J by 5 bases, with 12 bases left in between. CDR3 nucleotide sequence: TGCGCCAGCAGCCCAATCGACAGGACTGAAGCTTTCTTT. This codes for CASSPIDRTEAFF.

This clone showed up just a few times. The same CDR3 also results from other DNA sequences found in this sample. The rearrangement links TRBV10-3 to TRBJ1-5; D is perhaps TRBD1 (6 bases). Germline CDR1 reads ENHRY; CDR2 reads SYGVKD. The CDR3 sequence is 13 residues long. V dropped 2 bases and J dropped 5 bases, with 7 bases sitting between them. CDR3 sequence: CAISEGGDQPQHF. DNA of the CDR3: TGTGCCATCAGTGAGGGGGGCGATCAGCCCCAGCATTTT.

This clone was counted ten times or more. V gene TRBV5-1 combines with J gene TRBJ1-2; TRBD1 agrees at 9 bases. Germline-derived CDR1 and CDR2 are SGHRS and YFSETQ. After removal of 0 bases from V and 4 bases from J, the junction contained 4 bases not matched to a gene. The CDR3 loop spans 15 amino acids. The CDR3 DNA is TGCGCCAGCAGCTTGGCTACAGGGGGCATCTATGGCTACACCTTC. It codes for CASSLATGGIYGYTF.

This clone came up a few times. This chain uses TRBV5-1 with TRBJ2-1; D perhaps matches TRBD2 (5 bases). The CDR3 is 17 amino acids. Germline CDR1 and CDR2: SGHRS and YFSETQ. With 0 bases removed from V and 0 bases from J, the gap between germline ends came to 13 bases. The CDR3 nucleotides read TGCGCCAGCAGCTTGGTTTTCGGGATCAGCTCCTACAATGAGCAGTTCTTC. Translated: CASSLVFGISSYNEQFF.

This clone has only a few counts. This chain uses TRBV15 with TRBJ1-5, with no clear D. From germline, CDR1 is LNHNV and CDR2 YYDKDF (reference sequence). Trimming cost V 0 bases and J 7 bases, with 16 bases left between them. This CDR3 has 16 amino acids. The CDR3 sequence: CATSRDGLGGRQPQHF. Written as DNA, the CDR3 is TGTGCCACCAGCAGAGATGGCCTAGGTGGAAGACAGCCCCAGCATTTT.

This chain uses TRBV28 with TRBJ2-7; 8 bases map to TRBD1. Germline loops: CDR1 MDHEN, CDR2 SYDVKM. This CDR3 contains 12 residues. V lost 3 bases and J lost 7; bases outside the gene matches: 2. The CDR3 region is CASSFGDREQYF. As DNA, the CDR3 is TGTGCCAGCAGTTTCGGGGACAGGGAGCAGTACTTC.